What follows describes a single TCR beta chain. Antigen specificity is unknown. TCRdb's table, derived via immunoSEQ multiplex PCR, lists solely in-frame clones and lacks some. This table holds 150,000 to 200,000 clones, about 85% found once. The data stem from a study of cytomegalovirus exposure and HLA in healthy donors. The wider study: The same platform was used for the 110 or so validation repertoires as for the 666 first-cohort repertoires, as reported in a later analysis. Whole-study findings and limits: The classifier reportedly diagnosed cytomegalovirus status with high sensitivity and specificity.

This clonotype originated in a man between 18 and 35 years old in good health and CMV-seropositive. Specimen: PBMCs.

For the CDR3, the DNA is TGTGCCAGCAGCGTAGGGGACAAGGACCTAAGTGGCTACACCTTC. As protein: CASSVGDKDLSGYTF. This chain links TRBV9 with TRBJ1-2; D may be TRBD1 (6 bases). V was pared by 0 bases and J by 7 bases, with 16 bases between. Germline V gives CDR1 SGDLS, CDR2 YYNGEE. The CDR3 spans 15 residues.